A single sample gave rise to the 5 T cell receptor beta chains below, sequenced in a study of blood T cell repertoires in COVID-19. Method: immunoSEQ multiplex PCR; TCRdb's copy keeps in-frame clones and lacks some. The table shows 200,000 to 250,000 clones, with around four fifths occurring only once. The specimen sequenced was peripheral blood. Receptor source: an elderly woman with COVID-19, enrolled during active disease.

This clone has a handful of counts. This chain joins TRBV10-3 and TRBJ1-2; the match to TRBD1 covers 7 bases. In germline, CDR1 is ENHRY, CDR2 SYGVKD. The CDR3 extends over 12 amino acids. The J segment lost 5 bases and the V segment lost 7 bases, leaving 4 bases of the junction unmatched. DNA of the CDR3: TGTGCCATCACCGAACAGGGGTATGGCTACACCTTC. Its translation is CAITEQGYGYTF.

V and J are TRBV7-6 and TRBJ2-1; D may be TRBD2 (6 bases). From germline, CDR1 is SGHVS and CDR2 FNYEAQ. V was cut by 3 bases and J by 0 bases, with 9 bases left in between. The CDR3 consists of 15 residues. The CDR3 DNA follows: TGTGCCAGCAGCTTGCGACTAGTCTCCTACAATGAGCAGTTCTTC. As protein: CASSLRLVSYNEQFF.

The chain employs TRBV28 and TRBJ2-1; tentative D call: TRBD2 (5 bases). The V gene lost 6 bases and the J gene lost 3 bases, with 12 bases spanning the gap. The CDR3 length is 14 residues. Germline CDR1 and CDR2: MDHEN and SYDVKM. The CDR3 nucleotides read TGTGCCAGCAGACAAACGGGATACTACAATGAGCAGTTCTTC. Translating gives CASRQTGYYNEQFF.

This clone turned up a few times. V is TRBV14 and J is TRBJ2-1; 9 nucleotides line up with TRBD1. The germline gives CDR1 SGHDN, CDR2 FVKESK. V shed 1 base, J shed 4 bases, and the junction held 2 bases outside the gene matches. This CDR3 comprises 15 residues. The CDR3 is CASSQGTGAYNEQFF. In DNA, the CDR3 is TGTGCCAGCAGCCAAGGGACAGGGGCGTACAATGAGCAGTTCTTC. The full variable domain, its missing parts supplied by reference TRBV14 and TRBJ2-1, is EAGVTQFPSHSVIEKGQTVTLRCDPISGHDNLYWYRRVMGKEIKFLLHFVKESKQDESGMPNNRFLAERTGGTYSTLKVQPAELEDSGVYFCASSQGTGAYNEQFFGPGTRLTVL.

This clone was seen just once. The chain recombines TRBV10-3 with TRBJ2-2; 8 positions match TRBD2. Germline V gene lookup returns CDR1 ENHRY and CDR2 SYGVKD. V dropped 0 bases and J dropped 6; count of bases not matched to a gene: 6. The CDR3 contains 16 residues. The CDR3 region is CAISESKRGFSGELFF. CDR3 nucleotide sequence: TGTGCCATCAGTGAGTCAAAGCGGGGGTTTTCCGGGGAGCTGTTTTTT.